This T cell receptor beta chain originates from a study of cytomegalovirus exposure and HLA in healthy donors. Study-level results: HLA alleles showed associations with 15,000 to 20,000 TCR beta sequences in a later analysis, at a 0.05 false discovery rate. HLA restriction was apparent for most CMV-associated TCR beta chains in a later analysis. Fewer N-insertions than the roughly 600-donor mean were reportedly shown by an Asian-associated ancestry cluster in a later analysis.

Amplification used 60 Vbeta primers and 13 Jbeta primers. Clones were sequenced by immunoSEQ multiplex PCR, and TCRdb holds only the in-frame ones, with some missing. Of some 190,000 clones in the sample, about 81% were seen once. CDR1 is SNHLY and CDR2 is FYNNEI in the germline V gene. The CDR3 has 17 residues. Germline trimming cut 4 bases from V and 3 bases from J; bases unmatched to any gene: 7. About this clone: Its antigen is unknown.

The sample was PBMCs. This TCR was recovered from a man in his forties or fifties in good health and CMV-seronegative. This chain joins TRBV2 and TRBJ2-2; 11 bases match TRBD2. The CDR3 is CASSGLAGRGDTGELFF. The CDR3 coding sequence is TGTGCCAGCAGTGGACTAGCGGGAAGAGGTGACACCGGGGAGCTGTTTTTT. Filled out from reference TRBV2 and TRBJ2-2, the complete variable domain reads EPEVTQTPSHQVTQMGQEVILRCVPISNHLYFYWYRQILGQKVEFLVSFYNNEISEKSEIFDDQFSVERPDGSNFTLKIRSTKLEDSAMYFCASSGLAGRGDTGELFFGEGSRLTVL.